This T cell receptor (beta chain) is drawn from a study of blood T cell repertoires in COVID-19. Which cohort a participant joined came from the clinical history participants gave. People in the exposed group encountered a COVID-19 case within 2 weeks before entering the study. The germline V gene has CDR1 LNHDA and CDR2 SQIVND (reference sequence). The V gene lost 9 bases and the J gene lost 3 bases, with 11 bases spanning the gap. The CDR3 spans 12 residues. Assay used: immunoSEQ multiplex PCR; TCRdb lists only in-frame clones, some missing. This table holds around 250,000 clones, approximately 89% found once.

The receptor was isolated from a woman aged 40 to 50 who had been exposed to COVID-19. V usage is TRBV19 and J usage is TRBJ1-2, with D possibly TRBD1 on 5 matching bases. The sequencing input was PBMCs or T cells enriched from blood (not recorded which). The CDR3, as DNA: TGTGCCAGCTGCCCAGGGTACTATGGCTACACCTTC. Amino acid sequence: CASCPGYYGYTF.